This T cell receptor (beta chain) was observed in a study of blood T cell repertoires in COVID-19. Germline CDR1 and CDR2: MNHEY and SVGAGI. V trimming: 0 bases; J trimming: 6 bases; junction bases outside the gene matches: 4. The CDR3 length is 15 residues. Only in-frame clones appear in the TCRdb table, and some are missing; sequencing was by immunoSEQ multiplex PCR. The top ten hold 7.5% to 9% of the sample, which has roughly 71,000 clones, approximately 88% seen once. The count of this clone is one. This sequence was found in a man in his fifties or sixties with active COVID-19. This chain connects TRBV6-5 to TRBJ1-1; 10 bases align to TRBD1. Sequences were obtained from peripheral blood. CDR3 region: CASSYSGTGVPEAFF. CDR3 nucleotides: TGTGCCAGCAGTTACTCAGGGACAGGGGTCCCTGAAGCTTTCTTT.